This T cell receptor (beta chain) was identified in a study of T-cell reconstitution after alpha-beta-depleted transplantation in children. This clonotype came up a few times. CDR1 and CDR2 (germline): LNHDA, SQIVND (reference sequence). The CDR3 length is 18 residues. Trimming took off 3 bases at V and 1 base at J, with 21 bases between the two ends. Unique molecular identifiers tagged the TCRbeta library. TCRdb re-analysed the PCR reads in MiXCR, keeping a single row per CDR3 protein. The sample has some 500,000 distinct CDR3 sequences, around a third seen once. The source material was PBMCs from the stem cell graft donor, sampled from the stem cell graft. This clonotype was obtained from a human donor who donated a stem cell graft to a child with aplastic anemia. The V and J genes are TRBV19 and TRBJ1-1; D is unresolved. CDR3 amino acids: CASSMSGWVVEQNTEAFF. In nucleotides, the CDR3 is TGTGCCAGTAGTATGAGCGGGTGGGTCGTGGAGCAGAACACTGAAGCTTTCTTT.